This T cell receptor (beta chain) was profiled in a study of blood T cell repertoires in COVID-19. Per the germline V gene, CDR1 is GTSNPN and CDR2 is SVGIG (reference sequence). CDR3 size: 15 residues. V lost 2 bases and J 4 bases, leaving 12 bases between the germline ends. Here immunoSEQ multiplex PCR was the method, and the copy in TCRdb shows in-frame clones only, minus some. This table holds approximately 270,000 clones, roughly 90% found once. The TCR comes from a woman in her fifties or sixties who had recovered from COVID-19. Sequenced input: PBMCs or T cells enriched from blood (not recorded which). This sequence joins TRBV30 and TRBJ1-6; TRBD1 might be the D (6 bases). CDR3 sequence reads: CAWSTGGYYNSPLHF. CDR3 DNA sequence: TGTGCCTGGAGTACGGGGGGCTATTATAATTCACCCCTCCACTTT.